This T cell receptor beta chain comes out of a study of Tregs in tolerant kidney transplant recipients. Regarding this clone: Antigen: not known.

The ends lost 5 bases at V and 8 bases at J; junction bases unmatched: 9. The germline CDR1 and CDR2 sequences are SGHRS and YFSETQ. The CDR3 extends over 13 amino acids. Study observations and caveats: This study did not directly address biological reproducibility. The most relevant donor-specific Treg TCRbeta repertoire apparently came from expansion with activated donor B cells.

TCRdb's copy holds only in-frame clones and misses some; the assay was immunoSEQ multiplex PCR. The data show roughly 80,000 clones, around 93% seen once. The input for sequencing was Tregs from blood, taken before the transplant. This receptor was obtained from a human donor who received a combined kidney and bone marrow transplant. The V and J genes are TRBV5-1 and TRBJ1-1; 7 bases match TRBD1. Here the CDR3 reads CASRLLDREEAFF. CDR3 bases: TGCGCCAGCAGACTCTTAGACAGGGAAGAAGCTTTCTTT.